What follows describes a single T cell receptor (beta chain). The antigen is unknown. Libraries were prepared by immunoSEQ multiplex PCR; TCRdb keeps only in-frame clonotypes and omits some of them. The table has over 100,000 clones, around 91% seen once. CDR3 length: 17 residues. Trimming shortened V by 1 base and J by 3 bases, and 15 bases separated the two germline ends. Germline CDR1 is LGHDT and CDR2 is YNNKEL (reference sequence). The data were taken from a study of T cell responses to AZD1222 COVID-19 vaccine. Study-wide results and limits: In the spike-specific TCR repertoire, nearly half reportedly target unmutated variant regions. Females made up more of the donors, who were largely white British, and clonal diversity may have come out too low. Repertoires in all cases were sampled only once the peak T cell response had passed.

V is TRBV3-1 (or the pseudogene TRBV3-2) and J is TRBJ2-2; the D call may be TRBD1 or TRBD2 (5 bases each). The sequenced sample was peripheral blood, obtained on day 0 of AZD1222 vaccination. The receptor was derived from an adult in good health. The CDR3 loop reads CASSQVNQWDDTGELFF. The CDR3 DNA follows: TGTGCCAGCAGCCAAGTGAATCAGTGGGACGACACCGGGGAGCTGTTTTTT.